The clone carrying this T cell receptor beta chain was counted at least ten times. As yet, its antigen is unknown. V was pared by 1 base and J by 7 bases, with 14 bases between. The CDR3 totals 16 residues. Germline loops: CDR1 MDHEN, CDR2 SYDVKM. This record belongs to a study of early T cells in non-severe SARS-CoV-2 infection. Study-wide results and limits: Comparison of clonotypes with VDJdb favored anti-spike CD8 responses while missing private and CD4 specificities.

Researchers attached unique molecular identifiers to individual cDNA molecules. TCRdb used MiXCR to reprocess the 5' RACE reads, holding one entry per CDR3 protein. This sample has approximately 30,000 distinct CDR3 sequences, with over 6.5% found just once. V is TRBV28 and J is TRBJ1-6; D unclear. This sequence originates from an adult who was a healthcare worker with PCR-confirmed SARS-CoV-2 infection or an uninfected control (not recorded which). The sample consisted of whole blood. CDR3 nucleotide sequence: TGTGCCAGCAGTTTATACCGCGACCGGCCGAATTCACCCCTCCACTTT. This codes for CASSLYRDRPNSPLHF. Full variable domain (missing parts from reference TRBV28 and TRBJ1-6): DVKVTQSSRYLVKRTGEKVFLECVQDMDHENMFWYRQDPGLGLRLIYFSYDVKMKEKGDIPEGYSVSREKKERFSLILESASTNQTSMYLCASSLYRDRPNSPLHFGNGTRLTVT.